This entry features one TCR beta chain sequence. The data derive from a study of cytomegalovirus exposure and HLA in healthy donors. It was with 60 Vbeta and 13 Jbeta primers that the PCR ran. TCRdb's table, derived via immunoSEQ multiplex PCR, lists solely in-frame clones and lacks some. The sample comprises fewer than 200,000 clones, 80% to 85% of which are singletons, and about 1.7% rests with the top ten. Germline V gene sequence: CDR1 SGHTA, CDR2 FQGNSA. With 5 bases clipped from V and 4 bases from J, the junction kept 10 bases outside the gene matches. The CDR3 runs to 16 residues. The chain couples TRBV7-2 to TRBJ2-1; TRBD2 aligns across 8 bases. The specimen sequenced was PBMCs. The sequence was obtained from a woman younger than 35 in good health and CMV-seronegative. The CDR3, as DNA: TGTGCCAGCAGCCGCTCAACTAGCGGCGCATACAATGAGCAGTTCTTC. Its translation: CASSRSTSGAYNEQFF.